This TCR beta chain was captured in a study of blood T cell repertoires in COVID-19. On the study more broadly: Acute-phase and convalescent COVID-19 samples originated in the United States, Italy and Spain.

Produced via immunoSEQ multiplex PCR; TCRdb's table is partial and in-frame only. The repertoire holds around 380,000 clones, with 81% as singletons. Germline V gene sequence: CDR1 KGHSH, CDR2 LQKENI. V dropped 8 bases and J dropped 4 bases, with 13 bases sitting between them. This CDR3 has 13 residues. This TCR was sampled from a human donor with acute or convalescent COVID-19. The donor label of this sample is uncertain. The sequenced material came from peripheral blood. The chain has TRBV18 and TRBJ2-3, with D possibly being TRBD1 (7 bases). CDR3 sequence reads: CASHPGGPDTQYF. CDR3 coding DNA: TGTGCCAGCCATCCAGGGGGGCCAGATACGCAGTATTTT.